The clone carrying this TCR beta chain occurred once. Its specificity is not known. The sample belongs to a study of T cell repertoires in cytomegalovirus infection. On the study more broadly: The authors relied on CMV epitopes, both recently identified HLA-C-restricted and well-studied HLA-B-restricted. Public TCR beta signature analysis indicated the presence of both CMV infection and matching HLA type.

V lost 3 bases to trimming and J lost 5 bases, with 11 bases between them. The CDR3 loop spans 13 amino acids. Germline CDR1 SNHLY, CDR2 FYNNEI. Overall study results and limits: Across the ex vivo response, the dominant clonotypes were HLA-C-restricted CMV-specific TCR beta clonotypes.

TCRdb independently ran MiXCR on the reads; one entry per CDR3 protein. The sample holds about 570,000 distinct CDR3 sequences; roughly 42% are singletons and the top ten take 40% to 60%. This chain connects TRBV2 to TRBJ2-7; D gene ambiguous. The specimen was cultured PBMCs, collected from culture after CMV antigen stimulation. This clonotype was obtained from a human donor in good health (CMV status not recorded). Some clones in this sample may be carry-over from other donors' samples. In nucleotides, the CDR3 is TGTGCCAGCAGTGACGTGAGATATCACGAGCAGTACTTC. Translating gives CASSDVRYHEQYF.